The rows below give T cell receptor beta chains drawn from one sample of a study of regulatory T cells in long-lasting Graves disease. TCRdb recomputed calls from the multiplex PCR reads with MiXCR, one row per CDR3 protein. Altogether some 600,000 distinct CDR3 sequences are present, around 15% being singletons, with the ten largest covering around 12%. The same data also contributed to another study, on T cells in Graves' hyperthyroidism and ophthalmopathy.

The starting material was peripheral blood mononuclear cells (PBMCs), obtained at new diagnosis, from a patient treated with antithyroid drugs. The receptors were sampled from a man younger than 35 with Graves disease. Each CDR3 is given without its conserved first and last residue. The order of the fields is V gene, J gene, D gene, CDR3 protein. The D gene is left open where the match is weak.

v_gene: TRBV5-1; j_gene: TRBJ2-1; d_gene: NA; CDR3aa: ASSLWGGNEQF
v_gene: TRBV7-2; j_gene: TRBJ2-1; d_gene: TRBD2; CDR3aa: ASSLEATSGRGNEQF
v_gene: TRBV5-1; j_gene: TRBJ2-5; d_gene: TRBD1; CDR3aa: ASSQGTGGTQETQY
v_gene: TRBV30; j_gene: TRBJ1-3; d_gene: NA; CDR3aa: AWSIGRQFSGNTIY
v_gene: TRBV5-1; j_gene: TRBJ2-5; d_gene: NA; CDR3aa: ASSLQFRGRETQY
v_gene: TRBV27; j_gene: TRBJ1-5; d_gene: NA; CDR3aa: ASSLIGHNQPQH
v_gene: TRBV7-3; j_gene: TRBJ2-2; d_gene: TRBD2; CDR3aa: ASSLTVTSGIGTGELF
v_gene: TRBV25-1; j_gene: TRBJ1-2; d_gene: TRBD1; CDR3aa: ASRLGIPSLGGDYGYT
v_gene: TRBV5-1; j_gene: TRBJ2-2; d_gene: TRBD2; CDR3aa: ASRTSGSPGELF
v_gene: TRBV3-1; j_gene: TRBJ2-7; d_gene: NA; CDR3aa: ASSRRRDLYEQY